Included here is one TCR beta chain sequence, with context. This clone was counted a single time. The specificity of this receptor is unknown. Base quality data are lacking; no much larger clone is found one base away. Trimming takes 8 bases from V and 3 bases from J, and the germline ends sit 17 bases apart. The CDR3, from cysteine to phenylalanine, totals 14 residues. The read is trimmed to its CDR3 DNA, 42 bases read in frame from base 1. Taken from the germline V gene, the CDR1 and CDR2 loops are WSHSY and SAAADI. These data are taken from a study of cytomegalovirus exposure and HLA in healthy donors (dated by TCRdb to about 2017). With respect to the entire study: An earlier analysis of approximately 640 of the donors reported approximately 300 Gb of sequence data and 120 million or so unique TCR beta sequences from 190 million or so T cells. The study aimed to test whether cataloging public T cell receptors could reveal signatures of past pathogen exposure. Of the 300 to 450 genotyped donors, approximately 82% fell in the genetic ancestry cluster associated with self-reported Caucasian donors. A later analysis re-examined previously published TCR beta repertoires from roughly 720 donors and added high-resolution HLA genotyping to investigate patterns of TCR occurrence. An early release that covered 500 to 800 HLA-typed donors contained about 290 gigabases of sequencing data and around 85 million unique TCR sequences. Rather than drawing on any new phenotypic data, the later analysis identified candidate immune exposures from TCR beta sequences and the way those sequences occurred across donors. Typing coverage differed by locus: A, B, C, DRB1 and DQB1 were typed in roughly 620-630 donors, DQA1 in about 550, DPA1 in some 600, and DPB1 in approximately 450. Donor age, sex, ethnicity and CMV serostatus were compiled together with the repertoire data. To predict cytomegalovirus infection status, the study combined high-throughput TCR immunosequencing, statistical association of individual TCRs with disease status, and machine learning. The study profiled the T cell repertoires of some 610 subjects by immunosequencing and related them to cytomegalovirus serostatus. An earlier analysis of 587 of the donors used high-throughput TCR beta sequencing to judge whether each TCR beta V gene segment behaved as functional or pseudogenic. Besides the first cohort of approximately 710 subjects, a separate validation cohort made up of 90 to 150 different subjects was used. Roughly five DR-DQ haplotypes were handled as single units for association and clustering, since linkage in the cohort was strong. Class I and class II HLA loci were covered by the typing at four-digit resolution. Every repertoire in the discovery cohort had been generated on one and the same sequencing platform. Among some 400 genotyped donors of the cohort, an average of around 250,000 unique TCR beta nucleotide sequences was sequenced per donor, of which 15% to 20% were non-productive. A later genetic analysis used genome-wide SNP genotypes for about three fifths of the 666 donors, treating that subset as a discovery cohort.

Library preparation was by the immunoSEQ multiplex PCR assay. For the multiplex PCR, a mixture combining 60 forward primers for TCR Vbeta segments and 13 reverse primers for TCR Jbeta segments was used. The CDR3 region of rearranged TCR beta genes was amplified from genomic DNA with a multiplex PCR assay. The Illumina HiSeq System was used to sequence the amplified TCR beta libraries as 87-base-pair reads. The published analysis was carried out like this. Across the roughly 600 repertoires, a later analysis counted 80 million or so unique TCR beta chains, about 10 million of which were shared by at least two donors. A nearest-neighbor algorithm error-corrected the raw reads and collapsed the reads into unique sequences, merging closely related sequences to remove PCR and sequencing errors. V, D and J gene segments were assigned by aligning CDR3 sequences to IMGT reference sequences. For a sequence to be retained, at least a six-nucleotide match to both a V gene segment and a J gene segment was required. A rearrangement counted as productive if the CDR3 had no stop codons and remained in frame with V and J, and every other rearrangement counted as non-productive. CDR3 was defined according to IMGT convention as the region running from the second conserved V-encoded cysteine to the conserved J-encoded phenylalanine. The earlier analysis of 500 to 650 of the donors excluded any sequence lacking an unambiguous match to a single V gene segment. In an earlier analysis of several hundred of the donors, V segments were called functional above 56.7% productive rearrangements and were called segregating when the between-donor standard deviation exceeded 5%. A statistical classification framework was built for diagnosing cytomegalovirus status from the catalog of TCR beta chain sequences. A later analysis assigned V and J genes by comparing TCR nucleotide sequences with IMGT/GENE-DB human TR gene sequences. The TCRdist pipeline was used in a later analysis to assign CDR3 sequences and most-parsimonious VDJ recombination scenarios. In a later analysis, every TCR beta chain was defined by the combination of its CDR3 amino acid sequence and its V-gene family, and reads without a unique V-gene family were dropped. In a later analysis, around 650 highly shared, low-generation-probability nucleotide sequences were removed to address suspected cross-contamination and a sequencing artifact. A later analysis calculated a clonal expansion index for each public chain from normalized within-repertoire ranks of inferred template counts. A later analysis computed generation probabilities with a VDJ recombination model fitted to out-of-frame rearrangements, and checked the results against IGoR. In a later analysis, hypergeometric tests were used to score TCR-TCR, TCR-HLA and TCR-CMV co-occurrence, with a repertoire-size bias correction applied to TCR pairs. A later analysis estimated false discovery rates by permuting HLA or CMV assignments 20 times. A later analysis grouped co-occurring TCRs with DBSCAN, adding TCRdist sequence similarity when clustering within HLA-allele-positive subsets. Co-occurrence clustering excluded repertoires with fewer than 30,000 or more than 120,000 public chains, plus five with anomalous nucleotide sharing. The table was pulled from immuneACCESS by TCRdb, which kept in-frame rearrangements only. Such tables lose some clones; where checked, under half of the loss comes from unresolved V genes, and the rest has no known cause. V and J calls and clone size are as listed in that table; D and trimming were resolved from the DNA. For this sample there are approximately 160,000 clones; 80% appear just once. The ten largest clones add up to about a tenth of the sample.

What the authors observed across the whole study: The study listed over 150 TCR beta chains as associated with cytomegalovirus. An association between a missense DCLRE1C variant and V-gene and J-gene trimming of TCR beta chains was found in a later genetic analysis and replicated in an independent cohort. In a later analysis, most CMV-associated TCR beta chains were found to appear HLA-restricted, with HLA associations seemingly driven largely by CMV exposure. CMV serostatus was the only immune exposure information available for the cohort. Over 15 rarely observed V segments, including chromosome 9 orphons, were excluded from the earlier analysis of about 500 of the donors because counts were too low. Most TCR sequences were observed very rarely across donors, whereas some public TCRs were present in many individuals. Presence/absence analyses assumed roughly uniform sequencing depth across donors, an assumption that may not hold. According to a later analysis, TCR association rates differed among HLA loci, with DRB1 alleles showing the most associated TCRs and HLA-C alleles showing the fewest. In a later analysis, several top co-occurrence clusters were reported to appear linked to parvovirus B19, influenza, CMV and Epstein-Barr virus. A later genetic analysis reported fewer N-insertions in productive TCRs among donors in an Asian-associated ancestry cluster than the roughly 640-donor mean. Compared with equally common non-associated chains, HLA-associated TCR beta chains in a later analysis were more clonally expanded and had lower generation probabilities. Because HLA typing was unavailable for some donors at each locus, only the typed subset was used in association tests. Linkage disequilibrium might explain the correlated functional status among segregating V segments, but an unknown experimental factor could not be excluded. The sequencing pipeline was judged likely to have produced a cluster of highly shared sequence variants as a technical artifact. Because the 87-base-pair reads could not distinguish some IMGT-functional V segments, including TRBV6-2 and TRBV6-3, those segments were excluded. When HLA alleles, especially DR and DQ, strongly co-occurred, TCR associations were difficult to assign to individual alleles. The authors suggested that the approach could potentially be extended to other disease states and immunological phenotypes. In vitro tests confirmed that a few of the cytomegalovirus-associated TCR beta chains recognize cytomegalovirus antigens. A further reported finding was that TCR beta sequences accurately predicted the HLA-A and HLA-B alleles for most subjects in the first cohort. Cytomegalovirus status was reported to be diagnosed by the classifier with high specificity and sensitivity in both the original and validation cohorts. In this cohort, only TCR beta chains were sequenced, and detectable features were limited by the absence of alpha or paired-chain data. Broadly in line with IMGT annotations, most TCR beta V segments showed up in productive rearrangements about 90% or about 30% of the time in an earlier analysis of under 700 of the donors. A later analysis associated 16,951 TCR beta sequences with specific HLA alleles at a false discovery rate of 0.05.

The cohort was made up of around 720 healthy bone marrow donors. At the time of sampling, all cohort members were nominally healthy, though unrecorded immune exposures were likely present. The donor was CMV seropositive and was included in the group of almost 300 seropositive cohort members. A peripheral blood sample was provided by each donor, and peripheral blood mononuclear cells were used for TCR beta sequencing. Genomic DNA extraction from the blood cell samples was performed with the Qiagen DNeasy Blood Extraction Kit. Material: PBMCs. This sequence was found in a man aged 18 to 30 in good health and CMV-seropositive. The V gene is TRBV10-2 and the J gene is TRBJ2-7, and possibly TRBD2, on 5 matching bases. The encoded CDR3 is CASATDFGDYEQYF. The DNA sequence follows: TGCGCCAGCGCCACGGACTTCGGGGACTACGAGCAGTACTTC.